The T cell receptor beta chain described here comes from a study of siplizumab effects on memory and regulatory T cells (dated by TCRdb to about 2019). Describing the broader study: The effect of the anti-CD2 antibody siplizumab on alloreactive T-cell subsets was examined in allogeneic mixed lymphocyte reactions constructed from human PBMCs. Overall study results and their limits: Among mappable alloreactive CD4+ clones, an average Treg-derived fraction of about 70% was observed with siplizumab, compared with 25% to 30% in control reactions. A naive or memory phenotype could not be assigned to roughly 75-97% of proliferating CD4+ or CD8+ clones. Because sequences at frequencies below about 10^-5 were poorly captured, only a minor fraction of alloreactive clones could be mapped back to unstimulated subsets. Unstimulated naive T cells appeared to be more diverse than memory T cells, and naive cells seemed to make a substantial contribution to the alloresponse. Siplizumab significantly lowered the cumulative frequency of alloreactive sequences that could be traced to unstimulated CD4+ memory T cells. The suppressive function of proliferating Tregs from siplizumab cultures was not functionally confirmed.

Library prep was done by the immunoSEQ multiplex PCR assay. The deep sequencing platform assayed roughly 10^5 TCR templates per sample. Genomic DNA extracted from sorted T cells was the material used for TCRbeta CDR3 sequencing. The study's own analysis went as follows. The R programming language was used for clonal analysis of TCRbeta CDR3 data. Comparing unstimulated samples against CFSE-low samples taken after the reaction was how alloreactive CD4+ and CD8+ clones were defined. Alloreactive CD4+ clones were assigned to regulatory or non-regulatory origin by matching sequences to sorted unstimulated Treg and non-Treg repertoires. Held by TCRdb, this immuneACCESS table contains in-frame sequences only and omits some clones. Under half of the omission traces to an unresolved V gene where checked; the cause of the rest is unknown. V and J calls and clone size are as listed in that table; D and trimming were resolved from the DNA. The sample includes about 100,000 clones, with about 91% observed a single time. Of the sample, roughly 0.15% falls within the top ten clones.

V loses 0 bases, J loses 8 bases, and the germline ends lie 14 bases apart. The CDR1 and CDR2 encoded by the germline V gene are SGHRS and YFSETQ. The CDR3 covers 14 residues, taking in both the cysteine and the phenylalanine. Of the read, only the CDR3 DNA is kept; its 42 bases are in frame from base 1. Sorted unstimulated T cells and proliferating T cells recovered from mixed lymphocyte reactions were subjected to TCRbeta CDR3 sequencing. Fresh whole blood from around 10 HLA-typed healthy donors was used as the source from which PBMCs were isolated. Worth noting for this clone: What antigen it recognizes has not been identified. Base quality data are lacking; no much larger clone is found one base away.

The rearranged segments are TRBV5-1 and TRBJ1-2, with the D gene not confidently named. Sequencing was performed on CD4+ T cells sorted from blood. The receptor was derived from a human donor in good health. CDR3 protein: CASSLDDRIGGYTF. The nucleotide sequence is TGCGCCAGCAGCTTGGACGACCGTATTGGAGGCTACACCTTC.